The 14 T cell receptor beta chains in this list originate from one sample, sequenced in a study of cytomegalovirus exposure and HLA in healthy donors. The PCR ran on 60 Vbeta and 13 Jbeta primers. Repertoires were generated with immunoSEQ multiplex PCR, while TCRdb's copy carries only in-frame clones and drops some. Of some 150,000 clones listed, around 80% were seen once; the top ten hold 8.5% to 10%. What was sequenced was PBMCs. These receptors were taken from a man between 18 and 35 years old in good health and CMV-seropositive.

V and J are TRBV29-1 and TRBJ2-3; D might be TRBD1 (5 bases). Germline loops: CDR1 SQVTM, CDR2 ANQGSEA. This CDR3 spans 14 amino acids. V lost 4 bases and J 4 bases, leaving 15 bases between the germline ends. The CDR3 region is CSVGLGRVADTQYF. The CDR3 coding sequence is TGCAGCGTTGGCCTGGGGCGTGTTGCAGATACGCAGTATTTT.

The chain has TRBV11-3 and TRBJ1-3; D may be TRBD1 (5 bases). Germline V gene data show CDR1 as SGHNT and CDR2 as YENEEA. The CDR3 contains 15 residues. Trimming shortened V by 4 bases and J by 1 base, and 11 bases separated the two germline ends. DNA for the CDR3: TGTGCCAGCAGCTCCCCGAAGGGGTCTGGAAACACCATATATTTT. Translated: CASSSPKGSGNTIYF.

The V and J genes are TRBV27 and TRBJ1-4, with 11 bases that match TRBD1. Germline V lookup: CDR1 MNHEY, CDR2 SMNVEV (reference sequence). The ends lost 1 base at V and 7 bases at J; junction bases unmatched: 2. The CDR3 is 15 amino acids. CDR3 nucleotide sequence: TGTGCCAGCAGTTTATATGGGACAGGGGGTGAAAAACTGTTTTTT. Translating gives CASSLYGTGGEKLFF. The whole variable domain, remainder taken from reference TRBV27 and TRBJ1-4, is EAQVTQNPRYLITVTGKKLTVTCSQNMNHEYMSWYRQDPGLGLRQIYYSMNVEVTDKGDVPEGYKVSRKEKRNFPLILESPSPNQTSLYFCASSLYGTGGEKLFFGSGTQLSVL.

J is TRBJ1-2 and V is TRBV2; D uncertain. Trimming left V 7 bases short and J 13 bases short, with 22 bases between. Per germline, CDR1 SNHLY and CDR2 FYNNEI. The length of the CDR3 is 13 residues. This CDR3 reads CASIYVPPAPLTF. CDR3 DNA: TGTGCCAGCATCTATGTGCCACCTGCCCCACTCACCTTC.

V and J are TRBV7-2 and TRBJ1-1; 9 nucleotides align to TRBD1. CDR1 and CDR2 (germline): SGHTA, FQGNSA. Germline trimming cut 4 bases from V and 1 base from J; bases unmatched to any gene: 7. The CDR3 spans 16 residues. CDR3 sequence: CASSSTGGLKNTEAFF. In DNA, the CDR3 is TGTGCCAGCAGCTCTACAGGGGGCCTCAAGAACACTGAAGCTTTCTTT. Together with reference TRBV7-2 and TRBJ1-1, the CDR3 gives the full variable domain: GAGVSQSPSNKVTEKGKDVELRCDPISGHTALYWYRQSLGQGLEFLIYFQGNSAPDKSGLPSDRFSAERTGGSVSTLTIQRTQQEDSAVYLCASSSTGGLKNTEAFFGQGTRLTVV.

The chain links TRBV7-9 to TRBJ1-2; 7 bases match TRBD1. Germline V gene data show CDR1 as SEHNR and CDR2 as FQNEAQ (reference sequence). This CDR3 has 16 residues. Trimming took 2 bases from V and 6 from J; bases not matched to a gene: 12. In DNA, the CDR3 is TGTGCCAGCAGCTTACGCTTGCAGGGGGGACGTGATGGCTACACCTTC. This gives the protein CASSLRLQGGRDGYTF. Filled out from reference TRBV7-9 and TRBJ1-2, the complete variable domain reads DTGVSQNPRHKITKRGQNVTFRCDPISEHNRLYWYRQTLGQGPEFLTYFQNEAQLEKSRLLSDRFSAERPKGSFSTLEIQRTEQGDSAMYLCASSLRLQGGRDGYTFGSGTRLTVV.

V usage is TRBV9 and J usage is TRBJ2-6, with 10 bases aligning to TRBD1. Germline V gene lookup returns CDR1 SGDLS and CDR2 YYNGEE. The V and J ends lost 0 bases and 2 bases, in that order; junction bases with no gene match: 17. The CDR3 loop spans 22 amino acids. Here the CDR3 reads CASSVERGGTGALTTGANVLTF. The CDR3 bases are TGTGCCAGCAGCGTAGAACGCGGCGGGACAGGGGCCCTAACCACTGGGGCCAACGTCCTGACTTTC.

The chain joins TRBV2 to TRBJ2-1, with TRBD2 matching over 15 bases. The length of the CDR3 is 16 residues. Germline V gene data show CDR1 as SNHLY and CDR2 as FYNNEI. Germline trimming cut 5 bases from V and 4 bases from J; bases unmatched to any gene: 3. Here the CDR3 DNA reads TGTGCCAGCAGTTGGGGACTAGCGGGGGGATACAATGAGCAGTTCTTC. It translates to CASSWGLAGGYNEQFF.

This clone has just a few counts. Within the sample, other DNA sequences also encode this same CDR3. This chain connects TRBV6-1 to TRBJ2-3, with 12 bases fitting TRBD2. The CDR3 consists of 15 residues. Germline CDR1 reads MNHNS; CDR2 reads SASEGT. V shed 2 bases, J shed 4 bases, and the junction held 1 base outside the gene matches. CDR3 DNA: TGTGCCAGCAGTGAACTAGCGGGAGGGCCAGATACGCAGTATTTT. Translated: CASSELAGGPDTQYF.

V usage is TRBV10-3 and J usage is TRBJ1-5; weak D call: TRBD1 (6 bases). The CDR3 spans 16 residues. CDR1 and CDR2 (germline): ENHRY, SYGVKD. The V and J ends lost 0 bases and 2 bases respectively, with 11 bases between them. In nucleotides, the CDR3 is TGTGCCATCAGTGAGTCGATGAGGACAGGCAATCAGCCCCAGCATTTT. Translated: CAISESMRTGNQPQHF.

The CDR3 spells CASSDDGKAGNTIYF. In DNA form, the CDR3 reads TGTGCCAGCAGCGACGACGGGAAAGCTGGAAACACCATATATTTT. The V gene is TRBV9, the J gene TRBJ1-3; D ambiguous. Trimming cost V 3 bases and J 2 bases, with 12 bases left between them. CDR3 length equals 15 residues. CDR1 is SGDLS and CDR2 is YYNGEE in the germline V gene.

The V call is TRBV2, the J call TRBJ1-1; weak D call: TRBD1 (6 bases). Germline V gene sequence: CDR1 SNHLY, CDR2 FYNNEI. This CDR3 is built from 14 residues. The V end was cut by 6 bases, the J end by 2 bases, with 13 bases between. The CDR3 bases are TGTGCCAGCAGGGGGGGGGCGGTCAACACTGAAGCTTTCTTT. It specifies CASRGGAVNTEAFF.

The gene calls are TRBV12-5 and TRBJ2-1; possible D gene TRBD2, 5 bases. V lost 7 bases to trimming and J lost 0 bases, with 10 bases between them. CDR3 length: 14 amino acids. Germline CDR1 reads LGHNT; CDR2 reads FRNRAP. CDR3 nucleotides: TGTGCTAGTGTGAGCGGTAACTCCTACAATGAGCAGTTCTTC. Translating gives CASVSGNSYNEQFF.

The V call is TRBV30, the J call TRBJ1-5, with D possibly matching TRBD1 (6 bases). The CDR3 runs 13 residues. Germline V gives CDR1 GTSNPN, CDR2 SVGIG (reference sequence). The germline V and J ends were trimmed by 0 bases and 5 bases, with 8 bases remaining between them. This CDR3 is CAWSVSGDQPQHF. CDR3 DNA: TGTGCCTGGAGTGTGTCAGGGGATCAGCCCCAGCATTTT.